One and the same sample provided the 15 T cell receptor beta chains below, sequenced in a study of OX40 agonist ivuxolimab in advanced cancers. Profiled with immunoSEQ multiplex PCR; TCRdb holds only in-frame clones, not every one. Of roughly 49,000 clones in the sample, about 90% are singletons; the top ten hold around 3.5%. Source: CD4+ or CD8+ T cells sorted from blood, taken in a trial of the OX40 agonist ivuxolimab. These receptor sequences come from an adult with an advanced solid tumor such as melanoma, head and neck, liver or kidney cancer.

The V gene is TRBV18, the J gene TRBJ1-2; 7 bases agree with TRBD1. The CDR3 is 16 amino acids. V shed 3 bases and J 2 bases; nucleotides not matched to a gene: 9. CDR1 is KGHSH, CDR2 LQKENI, per germline. CDR3 loop: CASSPIGQANNYGYTF. As DNA, the CDR3 is TGTGCCAGCTCACCTATTGGACAGGCGAACAACTATGGCTACACCTTC.

The chain combines TRBV5-1 with TRBJ1-1; D possibly corresponds to TRBD1 (6 bases). This CDR3 region has 14 residues. The V end was cut by 4 bases, the J end by 1 base, with 11 bases between. The V gene's germline CDR1 is SGHRS and CDR2 YFSETQ. The CDR3 bases are TGCGCCAGCAGCCAAGGGGGACAGAACACTGAAGCTTTCTTT. Protein sequence: CASSQGGQNTEAFF.

Turning to this clone: A read error may produce the germline difference seen at one junction end. The chain joins TRBV7-7 to TRBJ1-5, with D tentatively TRBD1 (6 bases). There are 15 residues in the CDR3. Germline lookup yields CDR1 SSHAT and CDR2 FNYEAQ (reference sequence). The DNA for the CDR3 is TGTGCTAGCAGCCAGTTCGAGGGGGTCTATCAGCCCCAGCATTTT. Protein product: CASSQFEGVYQPQHF.

The J gene is TRBJ1-1, the V gene TRBV6-5; no definite D call. The CDR3 runs to 13 residues. From germline, CDR1 is MNHEY and CDR2 SVGAGI. Trimming left V 7 bases short and J 0 bases short, with 9 bases between. CDR3 DNA sequence: TGTGCCAGCAACGGGATTTTGAACACTGAAGCTTTCTTT. Its protein product is CASNGILNTEAFF.

This chain uses TRBV2 with TRBJ1-3; 8 bases line up with TRBD1. The CDR3 loop spans 15 amino acids. The V segment lost 6 bases and the J segment 2 bases; nucleotides outside the gene matches: 6. CDR1 and CDR2 (germline): SNHLY, FYNNEI. The CDR3 is CASRRQGTTGNTIYF. The DNA for the CDR3 is TGTGCCAGCAGACGACAGGGGACGACTGGAAACACCATATATTTT. The whole variable domain, remainder taken from reference TRBV2 and TRBJ1-3, is EPEVTQTPSHQVTQMGQEVILRCVPISNHLYFYWYRQILGQKVEFLVSFYNNEISEKSEIFDDQFSVERPDGSNFTLKIRSTKLEDSAMYFCASRRQGTTGNTIYFGEGSWLTVV.

V and J are TRBV14 and TRBJ2-7, with D perhaps given as TRBD1 or TRBD2 (6 bases each). Germline-derived CDR1 and CDR2 are SGHDN and FVKESK. The CDR3 is made up of 13 amino acids. Trimming removed 4 bases from V and 6 bases from J, with 13 bases in between. DNA for the CDR3: TGTGCCAGCAGCCTAAGACTAGGGGGCGAGCAGTACTTC. This encodes CASSLRLGGEQYF.

The table lists this clone with a count of one. The chain employs TRBV19 and TRBJ2-5, with D tentatively TRBD1 (5 bases). The CDR3 extends over 12 amino acids. Germline-derived CDR1 and CDR2 are LNHDA and SQIVND (reference sequence). Deletions cut 7 bases from V and 3 bases from J, with 9 bases between. CDR3 sequence reads: CASMTAKETQYF. The CDR3 DNA follows: TGTGCCAGTATGACAGCCAAAGAGACCCAGTACTTC.

The J gene is TRBJ1-3, the V gene TRBV18; D gene unclear. The germline gives CDR1 KGHSH, CDR2 LQKENI. The CDR3 is 18 amino acids. Trimming shortened V by 1 base and J by 0 bases, and 16 bases separated the two germline ends. CDR3 nucleotide sequence: TGTGCCAGCTCACCACGGAAGCGAAGGGTCAACTCTGGAAACACCATATATTTT. Its protein is CASSPRKRRVNSGNTIYF.

The gene calls are TRBV5-4 and TRBJ2-7; no reliable D call. CDR1 is SGHNT and CDR2 is YYREEE in the germline V gene (reference sequence). CDR3 size: 13 residues. V lost 5 bases and J lost 5, with 14 bases in between. The CDR3 protein is CASRPLGGNEQYF. CDR3 DNA: TGTGCCAGCAGGCCTCTTGGTGGCAACGAGCAGTACTTC.

V and J are TRBV7-2 and TRBJ1-6; D remains unclear. The CDR3 is made up of 17 amino acids. V lost 5 bases, J lost 0 bases, and 14 bases lay in between. Germline V lookup: CDR1 SGHTA, CDR2 FQGNSA. CDR3 bases: TGTGCCAGCAGCCTCGGACCGGGATACTCCTATAATTCACCCCTCCACTTT. It specifies CASSLGPGYSYNSPLHF.

This rearrangement joins TRBV6-1 to TRBJ2-7, with a weak D call TRBD1 (5 bases). The CDR3 covers 11 residues. V was cut by 8 bases and J by 3 bases, with 8 bases left in between. Germline CDR1 and CDR2: MNHNS and SASEGT. DNA of the CDR3: TGTGCCAGCTCGACAGTCTACGAGCAGTACTTC. Encoded protein: CASSTVYEQYF.

This chain links TRBV5-4 with TRBJ2-7, with D unresolved. The CDR3 contains 14 residues. Trimming took 1 base from V and 5 from J, leaving 13 bases between them. Germline loops: CDR1 SGHNT, CDR2 YYREEE (reference sequence). The CDR3 nucleotides are TGTGCCAGCAGCTTGAATCCTAGAGACCACGAGCAGTACTTC. As protein: CASSLNPRDHEQYF.

The rearrangement links TRBV6-6 to TRBJ2-7; D possibly uses TRBD1 or TRBD2 (5 bases each). Looked up from germline, CDR1 is MNHNY and CDR2 is SVGAGI (reference sequence). Trimming removed 6 bases from V and 6 bases from J, with 15 bases in between. This CDR3 region has 13 residues. The CDR3 protein is CASSSRDGGEQYF. CDR3 DNA sequence: TGTGCCAGCAGCTCCCGGGACGGAGGCGAGCAGTACTTC.

The chain links TRBV10-2 to TRBJ2-4; no definite D call. Per the germline V gene, CDR1 is WSHSY and CDR2 is SAAADI. The CDR3 contains 15 residues. Trimming stripped 6 bases from V and 7 bases from J, with 19 bases between. The CDR3 here is CASSDRRQPKNIQYF. Here the CDR3 DNA reads TGCGCCAGCAGCGATCGTAGGCAGCCAAAGAACATTCAGTACTTC.

V is TRBV6-6 and J is TRBJ1-6, with TRBD1 identical over 10 bases. J gave up 7 bases and V 10 bases, and 7 bases lay outside the gene matches. Germline CDR1 reads MNHNY; CDR2 reads SVGAGI (reference sequence). This CDR3 region has 14 residues. CDR3 protein: CAKGGTGVNSPLHF. The CDR3 DNA follows: TGTGCCAAGGGAGGGACAGGGGTGAATTCACCCCTCCACTTT.